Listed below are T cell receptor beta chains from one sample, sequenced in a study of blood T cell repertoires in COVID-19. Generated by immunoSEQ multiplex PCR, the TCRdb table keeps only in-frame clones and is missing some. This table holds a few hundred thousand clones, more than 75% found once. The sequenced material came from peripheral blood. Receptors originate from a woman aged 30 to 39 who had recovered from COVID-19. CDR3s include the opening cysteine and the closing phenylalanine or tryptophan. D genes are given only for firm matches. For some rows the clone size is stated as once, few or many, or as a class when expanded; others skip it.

CDR3nt: TGTGCCACCAGCAGAGCCCAGGGGAACTATGGCTACACCTTC
CDR3aa: CATSRAQGNYGYTF
v_gene: TRBV15
abundance: NA
j_gene: TRBJ1-2
d_gene: NA

CDR3nt: TGTGCCAGCAGCTCGGAGTTAGCCAAAAACATTCAGTACTTC
CDR3aa: CASSSELAKNIQYF
v_gene: TRBV11-2
abundance: few
j_gene: TRBJ2-4
d_gene: NA

CDR3nt: TGTGCCAGCAGCCGGGACTCCACATACAATGAGCAGTTCTTC
CDR3aa: CASSRDSTYNEQFF
v_gene: TRBV6-5
abundance: NA
j_gene: TRBJ2-1
d_gene: NA

CDR3nt: TGTGCCAGCAGCCAACCGACCCCGGGACAGGGATCCGGGGCCAACGTCCTGACTTTC
CDR3aa: CASSQPTPGQGSGANVLTF
v_gene: TRBV4-2
abundance: NA
j_gene: TRBJ2-6
d_gene: TRBD1

CDR3nt: TGTGCCAGCAGCCACTCGACTAGCGGCCAAGAGACCCAGTACTTC
CDR3aa: CASSHSTSGQETQYF
v_gene: TRBV7-9
abundance: NA
j_gene: TRBJ2-5
d_gene: TRBD2

CDR3nt: TGTGCCAGCAGCCCCCTAGCGGGGTCCACAGATACGCAGTATTTT
CDR3aa: CASSPLAGSTDTQYF
v_gene: TRBV7-3
abundance: NA
j_gene: TRBJ2-3
d_gene: TRBD2

CDR3nt: TGTGCCAGCAGCTTGGATGCGGGAGAGAGCGAGACCCAGTACTTC
CDR3aa: CASSLDAGESETQYF
v_gene: TRBV5-4
abundance: NA
j_gene: TRBJ2-5
d_gene: TRBD2

CDR3nt: TGTGCCAGCAGTGAAGCTAGGGCTAGCGGGGCGACCTACGAGCAGTACTTC
CDR3aa: CASSEARASGATYEQYF
v_gene: TRBV2
abundance: NA
j_gene: TRBJ2-7
d_gene: TRBD2

CDR3nt: TGTGCCAGCAGCCAAGATCCGTTCTACGAGCAGTACTTC
CDR3aa: CASSQDPFYEQYF
v_gene: TRBV4-2
abundance: NA
j_gene: TRBJ2-7
d_gene: NA

CDR3nt: TGTGCCAGCAGTTTATCTAGCCGTTGGCTCATAGGCGGGGAGCTGTTTTTT
CDR3aa: CASSLSSRWLIGGELFF
v_gene: TRBV27
abundance: NA
j_gene: TRBJ2-2
d_gene: NA

CDR3nt: TGTGCCAGCAGTTTTGAGGGACTCCAGACCAACACCGGGGAGCTGTTTTTT
CDR3aa: CASSFEGLQTNTGELFF
v_gene: TRBV28
abundance: NA
j_gene: TRBJ2-2
d_gene: NA

CDR3nt: TGTGCCAGTATTGGGGGCAGAAAGGGAAAAGAGACCCAGTACTTC
CDR3aa: CASIGGRKGKETQYF
v_gene: TRBV19
abundance: NA
j_gene: TRBJ2-5
d_gene: NA

CDR3nt: TGTGCCAGCTCACCATCGGGACAGGGGCCACCCCTCCACTTT
CDR3aa: CASSPSGQGPPLHF
v_gene: TRBV18
abundance: few
j_gene: TRBJ1-6
d_gene: TRBD1

CDR3nt: TGTGCCAGCAGCTTAATGGGACAGGGGTCGGAGACCCAGTACTTC
CDR3aa: CASSLMGQGSETQYF
v_gene: TRBV11-2
abundance: NA
j_gene: TRBJ2-5
d_gene: TRBD1

CDR3nt: TGTGCCAGCAGCTTAACAGGGAACCTCCTAGACGAGCAGTACTTC
CDR3aa: CASSLTGNLLDEQYF
v_gene: TRBV5-6
abundance: NA
j_gene: TRBJ2-7
d_gene: NA

CDR3nt: TGTGCCAGCAGCCTCACCAATACCGGGACAGGGTTTAGTGAAAAACTGTTTTTT
CDR3aa: CASSLTNTGTGFSEKLFF
v_gene: TRBV7-8
abundance: once
j_gene: TRBJ1-4
d_gene: TRBD1

CDR3nt: TGCGCCAGCAGCTTTAAGGGGACCGGGGAGCTGTTTTTT
CDR3aa: CASSFKGTGELFF
v_gene: TRBV5-1
abundance: NA
j_gene: TRBJ2-2
d_gene: NA

CDR3nt: TGTGCCAGCAGCGCGTCCGGGACAGGGGGCAATGAGCAGTTCTTC
CDR3aa: CASSASGTGGNEQFF
v_gene: TRBV9
abundance: once
j_gene: TRBJ2-1
d_gene: TRBD1

CDR3nt: TGCAGCGTCGAGGGACAGCTGAACACCGGGGAGCTGTTTTTT
CDR3aa: CSVEGQLNTGELFF
v_gene: TRBV29-1
abundance: NA
j_gene: TRBJ2-2
d_gene: TRBD1

CDR3nt: TGTGCCAGCAGTTTTCCGGGCCGAGGGCATGAGCAGTTCTTC
CDR3aa: CASSFPGRGHEQFF
v_gene: TRBV6-5
abundance: NA
j_gene: TRBJ2-1
d_gene: NA

CDR3nt: TGTGCCAGCAGCTCCCGTCTTAGCGGGAGGGAAGGGCTCTACAATGAGCAGTTCTTC
CDR3aa: CASSSRLSGREGLYNEQFF
v_gene: TRBV28
abundance: NA
j_gene: TRBJ2-1
d_gene: TRBD2

CDR3nt: TGTGCCAGCAGCTCCGGGACAGGGGAGGGTGAGCAGTTCTTC
CDR3aa: CASSSGTGEGEQFF
v_gene: TRBV11-1
abundance: NA
j_gene: TRBJ2-1
d_gene: TRBD1

CDR3nt: TGTGCCAGCAGTTACTACGGGGGGGTCTACGAGCAGTACTTC
CDR3aa: CASSYYGGVYEQYF
v_gene: TRBV6-2/TRBV6-3
abundance: NA
j_gene: TRBJ2-7
d_gene: TRBD2

CDR3nt: TGTGCCAGCAGTCGCCCGGGACAGGGGTTTGCAGATACGCAGTATTTT
CDR3aa: CASSRPGQGFADTQYF
v_gene: TRBV6-6
abundance: NA
j_gene: TRBJ2-3
d_gene: TRBD1

CDR3nt: TGCGCCAGCAGCCAAGACAACAGGGGGCGCTTCTACGAGCAGTACTTC
CDR3aa: CASSQDNRGRFYEQYF
v_gene: TRBV4-1
abundance: NA
j_gene: TRBJ2-7
d_gene: TRBD1

CDR3nt: TGTGCCAGTAGTATAACGGCAGGGTTCGTGAATGAGCAGTTCTTC
CDR3aa: CASSITAGFVNEQFF
v_gene: TRBV19
abundance: NA
j_gene: TRBJ2-1
d_gene: NA

CDR3nt: TGTGCCAGCAGTCCAGGATCCGGCTACACCTTC
CDR3aa: CASSPGSGYTF
v_gene: TRBV7-9
abundance: few
j_gene: TRBJ1-2
d_gene: NA

CDR3nt: TGTGCCAGCAGCTTAGGTCTCAGCAATCAGCCCCAGCATTTT
CDR3aa: CASSLGLSNQPQHF
v_gene: TRBV7-2
abundance: NA
j_gene: TRBJ1-5
d_gene: NA

CDR3nt: TGCAGTGTGGCGGGGGGCTACGAGCAGTACTTC
CDR3aa: CSVAGGYEQYF
v_gene: TRBV20-1
abundance: NA
j_gene: TRBJ2-7
d_gene: TRBD2

CDR3nt: TGTGCCAGCAGCCGGCGGGGTCGAGAGACCCAGTACTTC
CDR3aa: CASSRRGRETQYF
v_gene: TRBV5-8
abundance: NA
j_gene: TRBJ2-5
d_gene: NA

CDR3nt: TGCGCCAGCAGCACTACTAGCGGGATTGTATCCGGGGAGCTGTTTTTT
CDR3aa: CASSTTSGIVSGELFF
v_gene: TRBV5-1
abundance: NA
j_gene: TRBJ2-2
d_gene: TRBD2

CDR3nt: TGTGCCAGCAGCGTAGGTCCGGGAAAGAACACCGGGGAGCTGTTTTTT
CDR3aa: CASSVGPGKNTGELFF
v_gene: TRBV9
abundance: NA
j_gene: TRBJ2-2
d_gene: NA

CDR3nt: TGCGCCAGCAGCTTGGAAGAAGTTGGTACAGTGACAATCGAGCAGTACTTC
CDR3aa: CASSLEEVGTVTIEQYF
v_gene: TRBV5-1
abundance: NA
j_gene: TRBJ2-7
d_gene: NA

CDR3nt: TGTGCCAGCAGGGGTGGGGGGACAGATACGCAGTATTTT
CDR3aa: CASRGGGTDTQYF
v_gene: TRBV6-5
abundance: once
j_gene: TRBJ2-3
d_gene: NA

CDR3nt: TGTGCCAGTAGTATAGATCTTACGGGGAACACTGAAGCTTTCTTT
CDR3aa: CASSIDLTGNTEAFF
v_gene: TRBV19
abundance: NA
j_gene: TRBJ1-1
d_gene: NA

CDR3nt: TGTGCCAGCAGTTTAGGGGGGAGCAATCAGCCCCAGCATTTT
CDR3aa: CASSLGGSNQPQHF
v_gene: TRBV28
abundance: few
j_gene: TRBJ1-5
d_gene: NA

CDR3nt: TGTGCCAGCAGCCTAGCGGGGAACGCAGATACGCAGTATTTT
CDR3aa: CASSLAGNADTQYF
v_gene: TRBV3-1/TRBV3-2
abundance: NA
j_gene: TRBJ2-3
d_gene: TRBD2

CDR3nt: TGTGCCAGCAGCTTCGGGACACACCAAGAGACCCAGTACTTC
CDR3aa: CASSFGTHQETQYF
v_gene: TRBV7-8
abundance: NA
j_gene: TRBJ2-5
d_gene: NA

CDR3nt: TGTGCCCACCGGGCAAAGGGGGTGGACACTGAAGCTTTCTTT
CDR3aa: CAHRAKGVDTEAFF
v_gene: TRBV6-5
abundance: NA
j_gene: TRBJ1-1
d_gene: NA

CDR3nt: TGTGCCAGCAGGACAGGGGGCTTAAATCAGCCCCAGCATTTT
CDR3aa: CASRTGGLNQPQHF
v_gene: TRBV7-8
abundance: NA
j_gene: TRBJ1-5
d_gene: TRBD1

CDR3nt: TGTGCCAGCAGCTTTATCGGGACAGTAAACACTGAAGCTTTCTTT
CDR3aa: CASSFIGTVNTEAFF
v_gene: TRBV5-5
abundance: NA
j_gene: TRBJ1-1
d_gene: TRBD1

CDR3nt: TGTGCCAGCAGCTTAAGCACAGGGAAAGACGAGCAGTACTTC
CDR3aa: CASSLSTGKDEQYF
v_gene: TRBV7-9
abundance: NA
j_gene: TRBJ2-7
d_gene: NA

CDR3nt: TGTGCCAGCAGCGACCGGGAGCGCAGCTATTTCAACGAGCAGTACTTC
CDR3aa: CASSDRERSYFNEQYF
v_gene: TRBV6-6
abundance: NA
j_gene: TRBJ2-7
d_gene: NA

CDR3nt: TGCGCCAGCAGCCTCCTACGAGGAGATACGCAGTATTTT
CDR3aa: CASSLLRGDTQYF
v_gene: TRBV4-3
abundance: few
j_gene: TRBJ2-3
d_gene: NA

CDR3nt: TGTGCCACCAGGGACGGGGGGAACACTGAAGCTTTCTTT
CDR3aa: CATRDGGNTEAFF
v_gene: TRBV6-5
abundance: NA
j_gene: TRBJ1-1
d_gene: NA

CDR3nt: TGTGCCAGCAGCCAAGACAGGGGGTTCGAATCTGAAGCTTTCTTT
CDR3aa: CASSQDRGFESEAFF
v_gene: TRBV4-2
abundance: NA
j_gene: TRBJ1-1
d_gene: TRBD1

CDR3nt: TGCGCCAGCAGCCCGGGACAGGAGCGCGCGTATAATTCACCCCTCCACTTT
CDR3aa: CASSPGQERAYNSPLHF
v_gene: TRBV5-1
abundance: few
j_gene: TRBJ1-6
d_gene: TRBD1

CDR3nt: TGTGCCACCAGTGATTCTAGGGGGGGGGTCAATCAGCCCCAGCATTTT
CDR3aa: CATSDSRGGVNQPQHF
v_gene: TRBV24-1
abundance: NA
j_gene: TRBJ1-5
d_gene: NA

CDR3nt: TGTGCCAGCAGCGTAGGAGTTGAGCAGTTCTTC
CDR3aa: CASSVGVEQFF
v_gene: TRBV9
abundance: NA
j_gene: TRBJ2-1
d_gene: NA

CDR3nt: TGCAGTGCTGTACAGGGCTACACCTTC
CDR3aa: CSAVQGYTF
v_gene: TRBV20-1
abundance: NA
j_gene: TRBJ1-2
d_gene: NA

CDR3nt: TGCGCCAGCAGCTTGGAGGGGAATTACGCAGCTGGTGGGGCCAACGTCCTGACTTTC
CDR3aa: CASSLEGNYAAGGANVLTF
v_gene: TRBV5-1
abundance: NA
j_gene: TRBJ2-6
d_gene: NA

CDR3nt: TGTGCCACCAGTGATTTAGGAGGGCCCCAGCATTTT
CDR3aa: CATSDLGGPQHF
v_gene: TRBV24-1
abundance: NA
j_gene: TRBJ1-5
d_gene: NA

CDR3nt: TGTGCCAGTAGTATAGATCACAGGAGTGGCTACACCTTC
CDR3aa: CASSIDHRSGYTF
v_gene: TRBV19
abundance: NA
j_gene: TRBJ1-2
d_gene: NA

CDR3nt: TGTGCCAGCAGTTTACGACAGAGGCCCGAAGCTTTCTTT
CDR3aa: CASSLRQRPEAFF
v_gene: TRBV12-3/TRBV12-4
abundance: NA
j_gene: TRBJ1-1
d_gene: NA

CDR3nt: TGTGCCAGCAGTTCCCTAAGGGACAGCAGAAACACTGAAGCTTTCTTT
CDR3aa: CASSSLRDSRNTEAFF
v_gene: TRBV28
abundance: NA
j_gene: TRBJ1-1
d_gene: TRBD1

CDR3nt: TGTGCCATCAGCCGGGGTCAAGAGACCCAGTACTTC
CDR3aa: CAISRGQETQYF
v_gene: TRBV10-3
abundance: NA
j_gene: TRBJ2-5
d_gene: NA

CDR3nt: TGTGCCAGCAGCTTAGTGACAGGACGTCTCTCTGGAAACACCATATATTTT
CDR3aa: CASSLVTGRLSGNTIYF
v_gene: TRBV5-5
abundance: few
j_gene: TRBJ1-3
d_gene: NA

CDR3nt: TGCAGCGTTGACGCACCGGGGGGGACTGACTATAATTCACCCCTCCACTTT
CDR3aa: CSVDAPGGTDYNSPLHF
v_gene: TRBV29-1
abundance: once
j_gene: TRBJ1-6
d_gene: NA

CDR3nt: TGTGCCAGCAGGAAAGGGGACAGGGGTCATTCACCCCTCCACTTT
CDR3aa: CASRKGDRGHSPLHF
v_gene: TRBV2
abundance: NA
j_gene: TRBJ1-6
d_gene: TRBD1